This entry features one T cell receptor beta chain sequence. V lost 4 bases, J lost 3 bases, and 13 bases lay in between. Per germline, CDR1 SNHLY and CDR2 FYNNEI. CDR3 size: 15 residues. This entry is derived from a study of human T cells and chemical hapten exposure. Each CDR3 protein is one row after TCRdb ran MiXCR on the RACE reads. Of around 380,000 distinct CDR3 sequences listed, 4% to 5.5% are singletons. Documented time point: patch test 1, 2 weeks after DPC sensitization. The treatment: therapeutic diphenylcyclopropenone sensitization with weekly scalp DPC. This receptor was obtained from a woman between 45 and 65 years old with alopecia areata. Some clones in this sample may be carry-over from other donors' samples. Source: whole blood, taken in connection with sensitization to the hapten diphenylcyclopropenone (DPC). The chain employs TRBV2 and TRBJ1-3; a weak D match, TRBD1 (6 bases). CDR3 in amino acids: CASSVGQRRGNTIYF. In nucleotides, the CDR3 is TGTGCCAGCAGTGTTGGACAGCGGCGTGGAAACACCATATATTTT.